The 21 T cell receptor beta chains given below trace back to one sample, sequenced in a study of early T cells in non-severe SARS-CoV-2 infection. MiXCR, run by TCRdb on the 5' RACE reads, gives a single entry per CDR3 protein. This table holds 65,000 to 95,000 distinct CDR3 sequences, 4.5% to 6% found once. Sequencing used whole blood, obtained at baseline. Every receptor here comes from an adult who was a healthcare worker with PCR-confirmed SARS-CoV-2 infection or an uninfected control (not recorded which).

This clonotype was counted many times. This chain joins TRBV28 and TRBJ2-7; no firm D call. Germline-derived CDR1 and CDR2 are MDHEN and SYDVKM. The CDR3 extends over 14 amino acids. V lost 6 bases, J lost 2 bases, and 14 bases lay in between. CDR3 region: CASRPPWDPYEQYF. CDR3 in DNA: TGTGCCAGCAGACCCCCGTGGGATCCCTACGAGCAGTACTTC. The whole variable domain, filled in from reference TRBV28 and TRBJ2-7, reads DVKVTQSSRYLVKRTGEKVFLECVQDMDHENMFWYRQDPGLGLRLIYFSYDVKMKEKGDIPEGYSVSREKKERFSLILESASTNQTSMYLCASRPPWDPYEQYFGPGTRLTVT.

This clonotype has a count of ten or more. The rearrangement links TRBV9 to TRBJ2-7; TRBD2 aligns across 7 bases. The junction had 6 bases not matched to a gene; V was cut back by 3 bases and J by 0 bases. CDR3 size: 15 residues. Per germline, CDR1 SGDLS and CDR2 YYNGEE. CDR3 DNA: TGTGCCAGCAGCGAGGGAGCGGGACTCTCCTACGAGCAGTACTTC. This encodes CASSEGAGLSYEQYF.

This clonotype came up a few times. V and J are TRBV2 and TRBJ1-5; D unresolved. V was trimmed by 2 bases and J by 6 bases, leaving 14 bases between them. CDR3 size: 15 residues. CDR1 and CDR2 (germline): SNHLY, FYNNEI. CDR3 residues: CASSESVATGQPQHF. The CDR3, as DNA: TGTGCCAGCAGTGAATCGGTGGCTACGGGTCAGCCCCAGCATTTT.

This clonotype appeared a few times. The gene calls are TRBV4-1 and TRBJ2-3, with D perhaps matching TRBD1 (6 bases). This CDR3 spans 13 amino acids. The V and J ends lost 4 bases and 6 bases respectively, with 11 bases between them. Germline CDR1 reads MGHRA; CDR2 reads YSYEKL. CDR3 coding DNA: TGCGCCAGCAGCCTAAACAGGGTGGATACGCAGTATTTT. Translating gives CASSLNRVDTQYF.

The chain has TRBV6-5 and TRBJ2-1; the D is unclear. The CDR3 loop spans 16 amino acids. The germline CDR1 and CDR2 sequences are MNHEY and SVGAGI. V was clipped by 2 bases and J by 0 bases, with 11 bases between them. CDR3 sequence: CASSYQALSSYNEQFF. The CDR3 DNA sequence: TGTGCCAGCAGTTACCAGGCGTTGAGCTCCTACAATGAGCAGTTCTTC.

This clonotype was detected only a few times. The genes are TRBV11-3 and TRBJ2-7; 7 positions match TRBD1. V was clipped by 1 base and J by 5 bases; unmatched bases: 11. Germline assignment: CDR1 SGHNT and CDR2 YENEEA. This CDR3 is 16 amino acids long. CDR3 coding DNA: TGTGCCAGCAGCTTAGGCCCGCTGGGGACAGCGGACGAGCAGTACTTC. Its protein is CASSLGPLGTADEQYF.

V gene TRBV7-9 combines with J gene TRBJ2-7, with a weak D call TRBD2 (6 bases). Germline CDR1 and CDR2: SEHNR and FQNEAQ (reference sequence). CDR3 length equals 14 residues. Trimming left V 5 bases short and J 2 bases short, with 13 bases between. The CDR3 DNA reads as TGTGCCAGCAGCCCAATGGCGGGACCCTACGAGCAGTACTTC. Amino acid sequence: CASSPMAGPYEQYF.

This clonotype was seen repeatedly, ten times or more. This sequence joins TRBV13 and TRBJ2-1, with a weak D call TRBD1 (6 bases). Germline V CDR1 and CDR2: PRHDT, FYEKMQ (reference sequence). V was shortened by 3 bases and J by 10 bases, with 13 bases between the two germline ends. This CDR3 is built from 13 residues. Here the CDR3 reads CASSLGQPEEQFF. Written as DNA, the CDR3 is TGTGCCAGCAGCTTGGGACAACCTGAGGAGCAGTTCTTC.

The rearrangement links TRBV7-9 to TRBJ1-1; D call uncertain. V was shortened by 5 bases and J by 3 bases, with 13 bases between the two germline ends. Germline lookup yields CDR1 SEHNR and CDR2 FQNEAQ (reference sequence). The CDR3 is made up of 14 amino acids. The CDR3 reads CASSAPEVHTEAFF. In nucleotides, the CDR3 is TGTGCCAGCAGCGCCCCAGAGGTCCACACTGAAGCTTTCTTT. Full variable domain (outside the CDR3, taken from reference TRBV7-9 and TRBJ1-1): DTGVSQNPRHKITKRGQNVTFRCDPISEHNRLYWYRQTLGQGPEFLTYFQNEAQLEKSRLLSDRFSAERPKGSFSTLEIQRTEQGDSAMYLCASSAPEVHTEAFFGQGTRLTVV.

V is TRBV5-6 and J is TRBJ2-5, with 9 bases matching TRBD1. In germline, CDR1 is SGHDT, CDR2 YYEEEE. This CDR3 is 14 amino acids long. V gave up 0 bases and J gave up 3 bases; unmatched junction bases: 0. CDR3 DNA sequence: TGTGCCAGCAGCTTGGGGGACAGGGAAGAGACCCAGTACTTC. Translating gives CASSLGDREETQYF.

This clonotype was picked up a small number of times. This chain joins TRBV25-1 and TRBJ1-5; D not certain. Germline CDR1 MGHDK, CDR2 SYGVNS. This CDR3 contains 13 residues. Deletions cut 2 bases from V and 7 bases from J, with 9 bases between. CDR3 DNA: TGTGCCAGCAGTGAAGTAGGGAGCCAGCCCCAGCATTTT. This translates into CASSEVGSQPQHF.

The table lists this clonotype with many counts. This chain connects TRBV5-1 to TRBJ2-1; 10 bases agree with TRBD2. The V gene end was trimmed by 7 bases and the J gene end by 7 bases; junction bases not matched to a gene: 11. CDR1 and CDR2 (germline): SGHRS, YFSETQ. CDR3 length: 15 amino acids. The CDR3 loop is CASCYGTSENNEQFF. The CDR3 bases are TGCGCCAGCTGTTACGGGACTAGCGAAAATAATGAGCAGTTCTTC.

This clonotype was seen ten or more times. V gene TRBV12-5 combines with J gene TRBJ1-5; D gene ambiguous. Germline V gene data show CDR1 as LGHNT and CDR2 as FRNRAP. The CDR3 totals 15 residues. V gave up 1 base and J gave up 0 bases, with 7 bases separating them. The CDR3 sequence is CASGLGSGSNQPQHF. The CDR3 region has the DNA TGTGCTAGTGGTTTGGGTTCGGGTAGCAATCAGCCCCAGCATTTT.

This clonotype was recorded at least ten times. The chain has TRBV7-9 and TRBJ1-5, with D unresolved. The CDR3 spans 14 residues. The V end lost 5 bases, the J end lost 0 bases, and 8 bases lay between the germline ends. CDR1 is SEHNR, CDR2 FQNEAQ, per germline (reference sequence). DNA of the CDR3: TGTGCCAGCAGCCGTGGAGATAGCAATCAGCCCCAGCATTTT. Protein: CASSRGDSNQPQHF.

This clonotype has ten or more counts. The CDR3 is CASSQISTRVGYTF. The CDR3 DNA is TGTGCCAGCAGTCAGATCTCGACACGGGTTGGCTACACCTTC. This chain uses TRBV27 with TRBJ1-2; no firm D call. The V end lost 5 bases, the J end lost 7 bases, and 17 bases lay between the germline ends. The germline V gene encodes CDR1 MNHEY and CDR2 SMNVEV (reference sequence). There are 14 residues in the CDR3.

This clonotype came up a few times. V and J are TRBV28 and TRBJ2-7; TRBD1 agrees at 9 bases. V shed 3 bases and J 2 bases; nucleotides not matched to a gene: 5. The germline V gene encodes CDR1 MDHEN and CDR2 SYDVKM. The CDR3 is made up of 15 amino acids. Here the CDR3 reads CASSFAGQGTYEQYF. The CDR3 nucleotides are TGTGCCAGCAGTTTCGCAGGACAGGGGACCTACGAGCAGTACTTC.

The V gene is TRBV19, the J gene TRBJ2-5; D call uncertain. The CDR3 length is 12 residues. Germline-derived CDR1 and CDR2 are LNHDA and SQIVND (reference sequence). Trimming stripped 4 bases from V and 2 bases from J, with 5 bases between. Written as DNA, the CDR3 is TGTGCCAGTAGTAGAGATCAAGAGACCCAGTACTTC. It is translated as CASSRDQETQYF.

This chain links TRBV12-3 or TRBV12-4 with TRBJ2-7, with D uncertain. V was cut by 0 bases and J by 9 bases, with 15 bases left in between. CDR3 size: 14 residues. CDR3 nucleotides: TGTGCCAGCAGTTTAGCGACGATCCCTACGGGGCAGTACTTC. It codes for CASSLATIPTGQYF.

The table lists this clonotype with many counts. V gene TRBV7-9 combines with J gene TRBJ2-7, with D perhaps TRBD1 or TRBD2 (5 bases each). V was shortened by 2 bases and J by 3 bases, with 20 bases between the two germline ends. The germline V gene has CDR1 SEHNR and CDR2 FQNEAQ (reference sequence). The CDR3 is made up of 17 amino acids. In DNA form, the CDR3 reads TGTGCCAGCAGCTTATGGGGGTCCGGGACCATCCGCTACGAGCAGTACTTC. It specifies CASSLWGSGTIRYEQYF. The whole variable domain, filled in from reference TRBV7-9 and TRBJ2-7, reads DTGVSQNPRHKITKRGQNVTFRCDPISEHNRLYWYRQTLGQGPEFLTYFQNEAQLEKSRLLSDRFSAERPKGSFSTLEIQRTEQGDSAMYLCASSLWGSGTIRYEQYFGPGTRLTVT.

The chain recombines TRBV28 with TRBJ2-1, with a tentative D call TRBD2 (5 bases). Germline V gene data show CDR1 as MDHEN and CDR2 as SYDVKM. V gave up 10 bases and J gave up 10 bases, with 14 bases separating them. The CDR3 covers 11 residues. The CDR3: CAIARGDEQFF. DNA for the CDR3: TGTGCCATCGCACGGGGTGACGAGCAGTTCTTC.

This clonotype was detected ten times or more. The J gene is TRBJ2-5, the V gene TRBV28; 10 positions agree with TRBD2. The junction had 10 bases not matched to a gene; V was cut back by 6 bases and J by 6 bases. Per the germline V gene, CDR1 is MDHEN and CDR2 is SYDVKM. The CDR3 has 15 amino acids. The CDR3 coding sequence is TGTGCCAGCAGGGAATTGAGCGGGAGGGCAAAGACCCAGTACTTC. Translating gives CASRELSGRAKTQYF. Looking up the rest from reference TRBV28 and TRBJ2-5 gives the full variable domain: DVKVTQSSRYLVKRTGEKVFLECVQDMDHENMFWYRQDPGLGLRLIYFSYDVKMKEKGDIPEGYSVSREKKERFSLILESASTNQTSMYLCASRELSGRAKTQYFGPGTRLLVL.